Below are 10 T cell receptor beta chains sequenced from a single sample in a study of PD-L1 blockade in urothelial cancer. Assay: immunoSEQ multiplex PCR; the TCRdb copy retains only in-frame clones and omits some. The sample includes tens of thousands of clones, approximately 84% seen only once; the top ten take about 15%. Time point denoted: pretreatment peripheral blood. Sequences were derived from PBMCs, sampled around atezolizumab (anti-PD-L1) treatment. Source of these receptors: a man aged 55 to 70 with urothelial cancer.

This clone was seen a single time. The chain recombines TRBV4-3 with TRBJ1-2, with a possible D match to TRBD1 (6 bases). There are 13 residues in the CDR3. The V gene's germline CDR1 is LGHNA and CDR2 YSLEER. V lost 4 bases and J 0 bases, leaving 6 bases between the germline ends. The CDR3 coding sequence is TGCGCCAGCAGCCGGGACACTAACTATGGCTACACCTTC. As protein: CASSRDTNYGYTF.

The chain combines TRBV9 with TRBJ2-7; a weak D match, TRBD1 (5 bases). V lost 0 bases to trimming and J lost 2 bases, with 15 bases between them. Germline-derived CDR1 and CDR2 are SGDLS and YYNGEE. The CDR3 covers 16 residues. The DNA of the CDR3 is TGTGCCAGCAGCGTAGGTGAAAGGGGTTGGACCTACGAGCAGTACTTC. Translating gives CASSVGERGWTYEQYF.

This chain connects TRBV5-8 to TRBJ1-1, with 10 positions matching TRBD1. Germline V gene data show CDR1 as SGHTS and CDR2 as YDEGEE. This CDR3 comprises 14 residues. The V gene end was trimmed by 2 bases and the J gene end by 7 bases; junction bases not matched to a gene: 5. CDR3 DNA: TGTGCCAGCAGCTTTTGGACAGGGGGAGATGAAGCTTTCTTT. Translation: CASSFWTGGDEAFF.

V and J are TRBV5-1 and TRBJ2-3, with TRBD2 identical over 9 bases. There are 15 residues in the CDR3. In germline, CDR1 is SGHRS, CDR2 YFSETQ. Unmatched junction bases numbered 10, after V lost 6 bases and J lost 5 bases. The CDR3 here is CASNPVAGEGDTQYF. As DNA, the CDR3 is TGCGCCAGCAACCCTGTAGCGGGGGAAGGAGATACGCAGTATTTT.

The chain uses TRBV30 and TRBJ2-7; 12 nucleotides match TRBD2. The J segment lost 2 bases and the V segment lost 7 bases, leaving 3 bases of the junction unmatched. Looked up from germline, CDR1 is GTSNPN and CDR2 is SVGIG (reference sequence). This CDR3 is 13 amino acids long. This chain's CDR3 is CALTSGGTYEQYF. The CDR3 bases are TGTGCCTTGACTAGCGGGGGTACCTACGAGCAGTACTTC. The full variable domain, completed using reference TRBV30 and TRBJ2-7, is SQTIHQWPATLVQPVGSPLSLECTVEGTSNPNLYWYRQAAGRGLQLLFYSVGIGQISSEVPQNLSASRPQDRQFILSSKKLLLSDSGFYLCALTSGGTYEQYFGPGTRLTVT.

CDR3 DNA sequence: TGTGCCAGCAGCTTCCCCGGAGGGGACACCGGGGAGCTGTTTTTT. Its protein product is CASSFPGGDTGELFF. The chain couples TRBV7-9 to TRBJ2-2; TRBD2 is a possible D gene (6 bases). Germline V gives CDR1 SEHNR, CDR2 FQNEAQ (reference sequence). This CDR3 contains 15 residues. Trimming removed 3 bases from V and 3 bases from J, with 11 bases in between.

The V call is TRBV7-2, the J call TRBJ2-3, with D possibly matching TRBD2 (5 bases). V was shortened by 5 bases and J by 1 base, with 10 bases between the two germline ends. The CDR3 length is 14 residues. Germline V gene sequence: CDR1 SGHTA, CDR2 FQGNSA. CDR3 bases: TGTGCCAGCAGCCCATCCGGGGGCACAGATACGCAGTATTTT. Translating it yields CASSPSGGTDTQYF.

The CDR3 sequence is CASTPGQGHSPLHF. The CDR3 region has the DNA TGTGCCAGCACACCGGGACAGGGTCATTCACCCCTCCACTTT. The genes are TRBV7-9 and TRBJ1-6, with 9 nucleotides matching TRBD1. V dropped 7 bases and J dropped 8; count of bases not matched to a gene: 6. In germline, CDR1 is SEHNR, CDR2 FQNEAQ (reference sequence). CDR3 size: 14 residues.

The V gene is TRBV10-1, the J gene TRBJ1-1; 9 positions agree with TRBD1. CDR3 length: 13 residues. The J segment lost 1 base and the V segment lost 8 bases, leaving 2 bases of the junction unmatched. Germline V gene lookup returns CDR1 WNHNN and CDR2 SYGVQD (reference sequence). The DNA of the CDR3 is TGCGCCAGCCAGGACAGGGGGAACACTGAAGCTTTCTTT. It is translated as CASQDRGNTEAFF.

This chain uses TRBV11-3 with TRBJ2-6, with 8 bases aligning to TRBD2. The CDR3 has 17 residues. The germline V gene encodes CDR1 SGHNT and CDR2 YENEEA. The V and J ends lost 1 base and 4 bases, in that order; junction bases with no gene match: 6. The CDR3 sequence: CASSLVRGARGANVLTF. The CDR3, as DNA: TGTGCCAGCAGCTTAGTGCGGGGGGCGCGAGGGGCCAACGTCCTGACTTTC.